Shown below are 8 T cell receptor beta chains from a single sample sequenced in a study of blood T cells in healthy people across ages. Using a J-beta primer mix together with a sample-barcoded 5' primer, a second PCR was run for about 6 to 12 cycles. TCRdb analysed the 5' RACE reads with MiXCR anew, one entry per CDR3 protein. The sample consists of some 760,000 distinct CDR3 sequences, 20% to 30% of them appearing once. This same sample was also part of a study on T cells of mothers and their children.

Sequencing was performed on blood. The receptors shown here come from a boy aged 10-17 years in good health.

This clonotype occurred a few times. The chain carries TRBV7-8 and TRBJ2-5; D ambiguous. V lost 3 bases to trimming and J lost 0 bases, with 11 bases between them. CDR1 is SGHVS and CDR2 is FQNEAQ in the germline V gene. The CDR3 contains 15 residues. The CDR3 bases are TGTGCCAGCAGCTTTAGGTTGGCCTACCAAGAGACCCAGTACTTC. It codes for CASSFRLAYQETQYF.

V and J are TRBV27 and TRBJ1-5, with 8 bases fitting TRBD1. The CDR3 has 15 amino acids. J was trimmed by 1 base and V by 5 bases; bases with no gene match: 4. CDR1 is MNHEY and CDR2 is SMNVEV in the germline V gene (reference sequence). The DNA for the CDR3 is TGTGCCAGCAGTCGACAGGGGCAGAGCAATCAGCCCCAGCATTTT. This gives the protein CASSRQGQSNQPQHF.

The chain recombines TRBV10-3 with TRBJ2-5; D remains unclear. The germline V gene encodes CDR1 ENHRY and CDR2 SYGVKD. The CDR3 length is 15 residues. Between the trimmed V and J ends, which lost 2 bases and 5 bases, there was a span of 15 bases. As DNA, the CDR3 is TGTGCCATCAGTGAGGCTGACCGGGTGTGGGAGACCCAGTACTTC. Translation: CAISEADRVWETQYF.

This chain connects TRBV7-9 to TRBJ2-7; D is undetermined. Germline V gene lookup returns CDR1 SEHNR and CDR2 FQNEAQ (reference sequence). The CDR3 sequence is 14 residues long. Deletions cut 6 bases from V and 4 bases from J, with 16 bases between. This CDR3 reads CASSRIGMGYEQYF. CDR3 DNA sequence: TGTGCCAGCAGTCGCATTGGGATGGGGTACGAGCAGTACTTC.

This clonotype has only a few counts. The rearrangement joins TRBV7-8 to TRBJ2-5; 7 bases are shared with TRBD1. The end of the DNA aligns better with TRBJ2-7, so the J call may be wrong. The germline gives CDR1 SGHVS, CDR2 FQNEAQ. The CDR3 runs 15 residues. The CDR3 reads CASSLAGRGSDEQYF. The CDR3 nucleotides are TGTGCCAGCAGCTTAGCGGGCAGGGGGTCGGACGAGCAGTACTTC.

The chain employs TRBV20-1 and TRBJ2-1; no definite D call. The germline CDR1 and CDR2 sequences are DFQATT and SNEGSKA (reference sequence). Trimming stripped 0 bases from V and 4 bases from J, with 19 bases between. CDR3 length: 17 amino acids. The CDR3 protein is CSARDWRLVPEYNEQFF. Here the CDR3 DNA reads TGCAGTGCTAGAGATTGGCGTCTTGTACCGGAATACAATGAGCAGTTCTTC.

The rearrangement uses TRBV18 and TRBJ2-1; weak D call: TRBD2 (5 bases). CDR1 and CDR2 from the germline V gene are KGHSH and LQKENI. The CDR3 runs 15 residues. V lost 5 bases and J lost 3, with 14 bases in between. Here the CDR3 DNA reads TGTGCCAGCTCAACGACCCGGGATTTCTACAATGAGCAGTTCTTC. Encoded protein: CASSTTRDFYNEQFF.

The gene calls are TRBV29-1 and TRBJ1-2, with D perhaps matching TRBD1 (5 bases). V was clipped by 5 bases and J by 8 bases, with 12 bases between them. This CDR3 region has 11 residues. CDR1 and CDR2 (germline): SQVTM, ANQGSEA. CDR3 nucleotides: TGCAGCGTTAGGGGCCCCTGGGGCTACACCTTC. Its translation is CSVRGPWGYTF.